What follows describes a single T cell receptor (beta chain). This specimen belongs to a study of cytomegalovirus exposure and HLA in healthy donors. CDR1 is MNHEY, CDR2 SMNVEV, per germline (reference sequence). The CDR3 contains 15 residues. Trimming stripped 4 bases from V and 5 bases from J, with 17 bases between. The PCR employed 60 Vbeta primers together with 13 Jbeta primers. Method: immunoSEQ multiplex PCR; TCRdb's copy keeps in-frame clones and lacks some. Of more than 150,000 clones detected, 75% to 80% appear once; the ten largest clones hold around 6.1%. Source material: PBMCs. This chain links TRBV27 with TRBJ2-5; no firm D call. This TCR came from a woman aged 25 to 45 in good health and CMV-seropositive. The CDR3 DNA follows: TGTGCCAGCAGTTCCGTGCAGGTTGGCCCGGAGACCCAGTACTTC. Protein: CASSSVQVGPETQYF.